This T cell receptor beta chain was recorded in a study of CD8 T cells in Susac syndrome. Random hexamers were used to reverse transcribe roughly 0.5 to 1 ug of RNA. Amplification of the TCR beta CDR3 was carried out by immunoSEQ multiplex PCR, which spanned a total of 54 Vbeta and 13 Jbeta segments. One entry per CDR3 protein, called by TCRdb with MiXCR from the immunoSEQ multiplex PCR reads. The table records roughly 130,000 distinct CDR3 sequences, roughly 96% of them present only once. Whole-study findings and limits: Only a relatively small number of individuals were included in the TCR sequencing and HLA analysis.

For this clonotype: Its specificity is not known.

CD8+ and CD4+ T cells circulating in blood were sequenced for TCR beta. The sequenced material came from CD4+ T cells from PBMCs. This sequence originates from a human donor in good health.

CDR3 sequence (DNA): TGCAGCGTTGAAGGCAGTCCCAGCACTGAAGCTTTCTTT. Its protein product is CSVEGSPSTEAFF. J is TRBJ1-1 and V is TRBV29-1; no reliable D call. Germline V gene data show CDR1 as SQVTM and CDR2 as ANQGSEA. The CDR3 is 13 residues long. V was cut by 1 base and J by 4 bases, with 10 bases left in between.